This TCR beta chain is from a study of prognosis after radiotherapy for stage I lung cancer. Background on the study: With a biologically effective dose of at least 100 Gy, radiotherapy took the form of SBRT split into 3 to 5 fractions. Receipt of concurrent therapy with stereotactic body radiotherapy occurred in no patient.

Two rounds of multiplex PCR amplified TCR beta CDR3 from genomic DNA. TRBV and TRBJ genes each had their own specific primers in first-round PCR. It was universal primers that the second PCR round used. From the multiplex PCR reads, TCRdb called clonotypes with MiXCR, one entry per CDR3 protein. Among roughly 25,000 distinct CDR3 sequences listed, 36% were seen once. The CDR3 extends over 12 amino acids. CDR1 and CDR2 from the germline V gene are SQVTM and ANQGSEA. With V trimmed by 6 bases and J by 7 bases, 7 bases remained unmatched. Two time points each involved a draw of about 6 milliliters of peripheral blood. This clonotype was recorded many times.

This rearrangement joins TRBV29-1 to TRBJ1-1; 8 bases match TRBD1. The clonotype was recovered from a donor of 50 years or more with non-small cell lung cancer. Sequencing used PBMCs, obtained before or after stereotactic body radiation therapy (not recorded which). CDR3: CSVKTGAGEAFF. The CDR3 DNA reads as TGCAGCGTCAAGACAGGGGCTGGTGAAGCTTTCTTT.